These T cell receptor beta chains were read from a single sample in a study of OX40 agonist ivuxolimab in advanced cancers. Assay: immunoSEQ multiplex PCR; the TCRdb copy retains only in-frame clones and omits some. The profile shows some 57,000 clones, roughly four fifths of them singletons. Source: CD4+ or CD8+ T cells sorted from blood, taken in a trial of the OX40 agonist ivuxolimab. The receptors were sampled from an adult with an advanced solid tumor such as melanoma, head and neck, liver or kidney cancer. Each CDR3 is given with its conserved first and last residue. The D gene is left open where the match is weak. A row's size may be missing; if present it is once, few, many or a size class.

J | D | size | V | CDR3 | DNA
TRBJ2-1 | TRBD1 | . | TRBV7-8 | CASSPRGQTPEQFF | TGTGCCAGCAGCCCCAGGGGACAGACCCCTGAGCAGTTCTTC
TRBJ1-1 | . | . | TRBV5-1 | CASSLDSLQNTEAFF | TGCGCCAGCAGCTTGGATTCACTACAGAACACTGAAGCTTTCTTT
TRBJ2-5 | . | . | TRBV7-9 | CASTPDGRARVGETQYF | TGTGCCAGCACCCCAGATGGCAGGGCGCGAGTGGGGGAGACCCAGTACTTC
TRBJ1-1 | . | once | TRBV7-6 | CASSLEQNTEAFF | TGTGCCAGCAGCTTAGAACAGAACACTGAAGCTTTCTTT
TRBJ1-1 | . | . | TRBV7-2 | CVSSLTLYTEAFF | TGTGTCAGCAGCTTGACTCTGTATACTGAAGCTTTCTTT
TRBJ2-7 | . | . | TRBV7-9 | CASSLAPGPYSYEQYF | TGTGCCAGCAGCTTAGCGCCTGGTCCTTACTCCTACGAGCAGTACTTC
TRBJ1-5 | . | . | TRBV7-3 | CASRCKDCNQPQHF | TGTGCCAGCAGGTGCAAGGACTGCAATCAGCCCCAGCATTTT
TRBJ1-1 | . | once | TRBV6-6 | CASSYGRDTEAFF | TGTGCCAGCAGTTATGGACGAGACACTGAAGCTTTCTTT
TRBJ2-1 | TRBD2 | . | TRBV6-5 | CASSLAGYNEQFF | TGTGCCAGCAGTTTAGCGGGATACAATGAGCAGTTCTTC
TRBJ2-1 | TRBD2 | . | TRBV7-2 | CASTLGLAGNNEQFF | TGTGCCAGCACCTTGGGACTAGCGGGTAACAATGAGCAGTTCTTC
TRBJ2-7 | TRBD1 | once | TRBV9 | CASSTIGGQGAEQYF | TGTGCCAGCAGCACTATCGGGGGACAGGGAGCCGAGCAGTACTTC
TRBJ1-3 | . | once | TRBV9 | CASSVSVVGTIYF | TGTGCCAGCAGCGTATCAGTGGTTGGGACCATATATTTT
TRBJ2-7 | . | . | TRBV7-2 | CASRGGAYEQYF | TGTGCCAGCAGGGGCGGGGCCTACGAGCAGTACTTC
TRBJ2-7 | . | . | TRBV15 | CATSSQESNEQYF | TGTGCCACCAGCTCCCAGGAGTCAAACGAGCAGTACTTC
TRBJ2-1 | . | . | TRBV2 | CASSRFFWGGLYNEQFF | TGTGCCAGCAGTCGTTTTTTTTGGGGAGGACTCTACAATGAGCAGTTCTTC
TRBJ2-5 | . | . | TRBV11-3 | CASSLGPTQETQYF | TGTGCCAGCAGCTTAGGACCCACGCAAGAGACCCAGTACTTC
TRBJ2-2 | . | . | TRBV5-1 | CASSLGQGMNTGELFF | TGCGCCAGCAGCTTGGGGCAGGGGATGAACACCGGGGAGCTGTTTTTT
TRBJ2-1 | TRBD1 | . | TRBV4-3 | CASSQYGTGFVNEQFF | TGCGCCAGCAGCCAGTACGGGACAGGGTTTGTGAATGAGCAGTTCTTC
TRBJ2-1 | . | . | TRBV14 | CASIPGGGLLSYNEQFF | TGTGCCAGCATCCCAGGTGGGGGCCTGCTCTCCTACAATGAGCAGTTCTTC
TRBJ2-1 | TRBD1 | . | TRBV7-2 | CASSTDRGSYNEQFF | TGTGCCAGCAGCACTGACAGGGGTTCGTACAATGAGCAGTTCTTC
TRBJ1-1 | . | . | TRBV6-1 | CASSQGSPGTEAFF | TGTGCCAGCAGCCAGGGGTCCCCCGGAACTGAAGCTTTCTTT
TRBJ2-7 | TRBD2 | . | TRBV7-9 | CASSLSRLAGNEQYF | TGTGCCAGCAGCCTTTCCCGGCTAGCGGGGAACGAGCAGTACTTC
TRBJ1-2 | . | . | TRBV4-1 | CASSQDTGTGYTF | TGCGCCAGCAGCCAAGACACAGGGACTGGCTACACCTTC
TRBJ1-2 | TRBD1 | . | TRBV9 | CASSPQETGGGVGYTF | TGTGCCAGCAGCCCACAAGAGACAGGGGGCGGGGTAGGCTACACCTTC
TRBJ1-1 | TRBD1 | . | TRBV28 | CASSSTGAAGYLAEAFF | TGTGCCAGCAGTTCGACAGGGGCGGCAGGGTATTTGGCTGAAGCTTTCTTT
TRBJ1-2 | TRBD1 | . | TRBV6-1 | CASSDEFLGGTGVYGYTF | TGTGCCAGCAGTGATGAGTTTTTAGGAGGGACAGGAGTTTATGGCTACACCTTC
TRBJ1-3 | . | . | TRBV30 | CAWSVAPLEEADTIYF | TGTGCCTGGAGTGTAGCCCCGTTGGAGGAGGCAGACACCATATATTTT
TRBJ2-6 | TRBD2 | . | TRBV28 | CASTPAGRAGANVLTF | TGTGCCAGCACCCCGGCGGGGAGGGCTGGGGCCAACGTCCTGACTTTC
TRBJ2-3 | . | . | TRBV6-5 | CASRGTDTQYF | TGTGCCAGCAGAGGCACAGATACGCAGTATTTT